Listed here are 2 T cell receptor beta chains from one sample, sequenced in a study of blood T cell repertoires in COVID-19. TCRdb's copy holds only in-frame clones and misses some; the assay was immunoSEQ multiplex PCR. Of about 160,000 clones detected, more than 75% appear once; the ten largest clones hold around 6.1%. The material sequenced was PBMCs or T cells enriched from blood (not recorded which). These receptors came from a man aged 35-49 years who had recovered from COVID-19.

J is TRBJ2-3 and V is TRBV14; possibly TRBD1 for D (7 bases). V was shortened by 1 base and J by 3 bases, with 20 bases between the two germline ends. CDR3 length: 18 amino acids. Germline V gives CDR1 SGHDN, CDR2 FVKESK. The CDR3 DNA sequence: TGTGCCAGCAGCCAAGTCCGATCAGGGGGGATCTGGACAGATACGCAGTATTTT. This sequence encodes CASSQVRSGGIWTDTQYF.

V gene TRBV5-4 combines with J gene TRBJ2-1; TRBD2 matches 7 bases. The germline CDR1 and CDR2 sequences are SGHNT and YYREEE (reference sequence). V lost 0 bases, J lost 4 bases, and 4 bases stayed unmatched. The CDR3 extends over 15 amino acids. CDR3 bases: TGTGCCAGCAGCTTGGCCCCTAGCGGATACAATGAGCAGTTCTTC. Its protein product is CASSLAPSGYNEQFF.